The subject of this entry is one T cell receptor (beta chain). This record comes from a study of blood T cell repertoires in COVID-19. Study as a whole: Samples came from the United States, Italy and Spain, spanning acute and convalescent COVID-19. In each case, the material was cDNA or gDNA derived from T cells, B-cell-depleted T cells, or PBMCs.

The germline V gene has CDR1 SGHTA and CDR2 FQGNSA. V lost 4 bases and J lost 3, with 12 bases in between. The CDR3 totals 14 residues. Authors' methods: From reference gene primer amplification, estimates of nucleated cell counts were derived. Sequencing used immunoSEQ multiplex PCR; TCRdb keeps in-frame clones, though not all of them. The D gene and trimming were derived from the DNA, and the V and J assignments and clone size from that table. The sample lists 240,000 or so clones, just under 85% occurring once. The V gene is TRBV7-2, the J gene TRBJ1-2; D ambiguous. This clonotype was obtained from a woman older than 75 with acute or convalescent COVID-19. The specimen sequenced was peripheral blood. The CDR3 loop reads CASSSLSAYYGYTF. The CDR3 nucleotides are TGTGCCAGCAGCTCCCTTAGCGCCTACTATGGCTACACCTTC.